These T cell receptor beta chains were read from a single sample in a study of graft-versus-host responses after intestinal transplantation. Generated by immunoSEQ multiplex PCR, the TCRdb table keeps only in-frame clones and is missing some. The sample holds 98,000 or so clones; roughly 87% are singletons and the top ten take 0.9%. The antigens these receptors bind are not known. The specimen was unstimulated CD4+ T cells sorted from spleen or lymph node cells, collected before intestinal transplant. The receptors here all came from a human donor who received an intestinal transplant. Each CDR3 is given with its conserved first and last residue. D genes are given only for firm matches.

V	J	D	CDR3	DNA
TRBV7-9	TRBJ1-5	NA	CASSLLNQPQHF	TGTGCCAGCAGCTTACTGAATCAGCCCCAGCATTTT
TRBV15	TRBJ2-5	NA	CATSRTKIRETQYF	TGTGCCACCAGCAGAACCAAGATAAGGGAGACCCAGTACTTC
TRBV11-2	TRBJ1-1	NA	CASSLDTHRNTEAFF	TGTGCCAGCAGCTTAGACACCCACAGGAACACTGAAGCTTTCTTT
TRBV7-9	TRBJ2-7	NA	CASSSGSPYEQYF	TGTGCCAGCAGCTCGGGATCTCCCTACGAGCAGTACTTC
TRBV10-3	TRBJ2-3	NA	CATSESKGPADTQYF	TGTGCCACCAGTGAGTCAAAGGGACCCGCAGATACGCAGTATTTT
TRBV19	TRBJ1-2	NA	CASSISPDSLYGYTF	TGTGCCAGTAGTATCTCCCCGGACAGTCTCTATGGCTACACCTTC
TRBV9	TRBJ2-1	TRBD1	CASSPTGPNEQFF	TGTGCCAGCAGCCCGACAGGGCCCAATGAGCAGTTCTTC
TRBV15	TRBJ1-2	NA	CATSRDGGTQNYGYTF	TGTGCCACCAGCAGAGATGGGGGGACCCAGAACTATGGCTACACCTTC
TRBV19	TRBJ2-7	NA	CASRPGPTYEQYF	TGTGCCAGTAGACCGGGGCCTACCTACGAGCAGTACTTC
TRBV15	TRBJ2-1	NA	CATSRDLTYNEQFF	TGTGCCACCAGCAGAGACCTCACCTACAATGAGCAGTTCTTC
TRBV7-9	TRBJ2-3	TRBD2	CASSHSGSTDTQYF	TGTGCCAGCAGCCATAGCGGGAGCACAGATACGCAGTATTTT
TRBV11-2	TRBJ2-5	TRBD2	CASSYSGRAWETQYF	TGTGCCAGCAGCTATAGCGGGAGGGCCTGGGAGACCCAGTACTTC